The T cell receptor (beta chain) under discussion was sequenced for a study of blood T cell repertoires in COVID-19. The table came from immunoSEQ multiplex PCR; TCRdb's copy has only in-frame clones and leaves some out. The data hold 93,000 or so clones, with about 91% observed a single time. J lost 0 bases, V lost 3 bases, and 3 bases had no gene match. Germline V gives CDR1 MNHEY, CDR2 SVGEGT. The CDR3 extends over 15 amino acids. Material: peripheral blood. The source is a human donor in a cohort sampled during active COVID-19. V is TRBV6-2 or TRBV6-3 and J is TRBJ2-7; TRBD2 aligns across 9 bases. CDR3: CASSYLAGPSYEQYF. CDR3 DNA: TGTGCCAGCAGTTATCTAGCGGGGCCCTCCTACGAGCAGTACTTC.